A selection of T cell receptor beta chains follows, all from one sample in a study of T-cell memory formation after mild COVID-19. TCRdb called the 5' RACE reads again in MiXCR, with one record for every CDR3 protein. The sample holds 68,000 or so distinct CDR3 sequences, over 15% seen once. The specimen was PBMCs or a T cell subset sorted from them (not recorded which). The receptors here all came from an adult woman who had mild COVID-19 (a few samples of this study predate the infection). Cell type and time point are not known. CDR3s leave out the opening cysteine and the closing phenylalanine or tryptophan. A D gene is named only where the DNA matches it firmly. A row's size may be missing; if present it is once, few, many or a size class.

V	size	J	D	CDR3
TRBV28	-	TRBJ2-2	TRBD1	ASSPLLRDRRNTGELF
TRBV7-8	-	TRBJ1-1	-	ASSLAWQGDTEAF
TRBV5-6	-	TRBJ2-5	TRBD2	ASSPTSGRAGQETQY
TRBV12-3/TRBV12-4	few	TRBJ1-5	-	ASSDGQLSNQPQH
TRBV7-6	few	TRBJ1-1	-	ASSLFEGTEAF
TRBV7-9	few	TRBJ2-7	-	ASSPPGSYEQY
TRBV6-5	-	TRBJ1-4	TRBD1	ASTPDRMGKMVF
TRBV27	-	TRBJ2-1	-	ASTSTPATLGLNEQF
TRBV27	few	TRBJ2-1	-	ASGGYEQF
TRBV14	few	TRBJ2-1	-	ASSHWEMGNEQF
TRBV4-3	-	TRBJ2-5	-	ASSQESAGGGRETQY
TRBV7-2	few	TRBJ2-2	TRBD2	ASSLAMGLAGNTGELF
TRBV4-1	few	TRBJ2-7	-	ASSSLFTYEQY
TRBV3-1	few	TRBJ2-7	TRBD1	ASSQVRDSRRSYEQY
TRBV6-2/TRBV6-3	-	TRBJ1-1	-	ASSSGVFLNTEAF
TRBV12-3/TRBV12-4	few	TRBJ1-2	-	ASSLTVTSNYGYT
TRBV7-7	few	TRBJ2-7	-	ASSPGTNTGEQY
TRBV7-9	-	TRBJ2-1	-	ASSLFDNEQF
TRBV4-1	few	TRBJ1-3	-	ASSQHIAFDTIY
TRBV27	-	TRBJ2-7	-	ASSWTHSYEQY
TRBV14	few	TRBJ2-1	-	ASSQGGGGEQF
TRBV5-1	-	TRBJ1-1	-	ASSPGGSTEAF
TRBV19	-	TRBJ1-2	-	ASSIGTTSGYT
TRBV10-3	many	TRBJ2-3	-	AINSQGEGTDTQY
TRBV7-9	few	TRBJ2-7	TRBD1	AGRTGTHYEQY
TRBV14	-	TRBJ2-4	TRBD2	ASSQDLTSGRAKNIQY
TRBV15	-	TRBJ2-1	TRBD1	ATSYGQGEYNEQF